Listed below are T cell receptor beta chains from one sample, sequenced in a study of cytomegalovirus exposure and HLA in healthy donors. Sequencing used immunoSEQ multiplex PCR; TCRdb keeps in-frame clones, though not all of them. The sample has about 220,000 clones; over 70% are singletons. Sequenced sample: PBMCs. The receptors come from a boy younger than 10 in good health and CMV-seronegative. Each CDR3 is given with its conserved first and last residue. D genes are given only for firm matches.

d_call,v_call,cdr3_aa
TRBD1,TRBV5-6,CASSEGTGGETYEQYF
TRBD1,TRBV5-1,CASRSTGQSNEKLFF
TRBD2,TRBV7-9,CASSQAGVGTDTQYF
TRBD2,TRBV18,CASSPPSGGYQETQYF
.,TRBV19,CASSIAVNTEAFF
TRBD1,TRBV19,CASSGVTGGNQPQHF
TRBD2,TRBV7-6,CASSHGTSGGARTGELFF
.,TRBV6-5,CASSIGVSGANVLTF
TRBD1,TRBV4-2,CASSQGDRGPYEQYF
TRBD2,TRBV5-1,CASSSRLAGAQETQYF
.,TRBV11-2,CASSLGHPYEQYF
.,TRBV2,CASSVQGSTNEKLFF
.,TRBV7-2,CASSPTAGQAGSGANVLTF
.,TRBV15,CATSRDRTILYGYTF
TRBD1,TRBV6-1,CASSATGGVSPLHF
.,TRBV29-1,CSALTGLNEKLFF
.,TRBV19,CASTHRWIEGATNEKLFF
TRBD1,TRBV10-3,CAIRDRESSGYTF
.,TRBV6-6,CASILRGFGTEAFF
TRBD1,TRBV6-1,CAGSGGSSSYEQYF
TRBD1,TRBV30,CAWSVKGASNQPQHF
TRBD2,TRBV6-1,CASSEREIDEQYF
.,TRBV5-6,CASSFRNRAYEQYF
.,TRBV10-3,CAISERGGTGELFF
TRBD2,TRBV18,CASSPTGTAGADTQYF
TRBD2,TRBV7-8,CASSLAGGSEQYF
TRBD2,TRBV2,CASSGTSGGRDTQYF
TRBD1,TRBV5-4,CASSPEGQGGGYTF
TRBD1,TRBV5-1,CASRQGGNEQFF
.,TRBV19,CASCGTPNTEAFF
.,TRBV10-2,CASSRTVYSNQPQHF
.,TRBV12-5,CASGPRGTEAFF
.,TRBV20-1,CSARESYGYTF
TRBD2,TRBV11-2,CASSSIGSSGSDEQYF
TRBD1,TRBV5-5,CASSSTRQGAPGYTF
.,TRBV15,CATSRASYEQYF
TRBD2,TRBV30,CAWTGGTRGETQYF
.,TRBV5-6,CASSFPPGTMIAEAFF
TRBD2,TRBV30,CAWSVLAGVADTQYF
.,TRBV6-1,CASSATGKSGSPLHF
.,TRBV19,CASSIGGALRNEQFF
TRBD1,TRBV28,CAEQGQGYNQPQHF
TRBD1,TRBV9,CASSGTTGSNTEAFF
.,TRBV30,CAWSRQGDGYTF
TRBD1,TRBV18,CASQQGEPGFGETQYF
TRBD1,TRBV27,CASSLGGGPQPQHF
TRBD2,TRBV4-1,CASSRGLAGVISGELFF
.,TRBV7-9,CASSLGQGNEQFF
TRBD1,TRBV27,CASSSNGAQGPLYGYTF
TRBD2,TRBV4-1,CASSQGTSGYEQYF